What follows are 18 T cell receptor beta chains derived from one specimen sequenced in a study of spatial heterogeneity in lung cancer. From the 5' RACE reads, TCRdb called clonotypes with MiXCR, one entry per CDR3 protein. The sample carries around 3,500 distinct CDR3 sequences, about a quarter recorded once. Documented time point: sample taken at primary tumor resection. Study-level points and caveats: In tumors, expanded intratumoral alpha and beta TCR counts tracked mutation counts.

These receptors' antigens are unknown. This sample comprised lung tumor tissue, obtained at surgery. All receptors derive from a male donor with early-stage non-small cell lung cancer.

With regard to this clonotype: This beta chain came through as a stray read in a library set up for alpha chains, and its size says little. This chain uses TRBV7-2 with TRBJ2-5; 9 bases agree with TRBD2. This CDR3 has 14 amino acids. Trimming removed 11 bases from V and 4 bases from J; junction bases left unmatched: 11. CDR1 is SGHTA, CDR2 FQGNSA, per germline. The chain's CDR3 is CASTRREGPETQYF. The CDR3 nucleotides read TGTGCCTCCACGCGGCGGGAGGGCCCAGAGACCCAGTACTTC.

This clonotype was seen repeatedly, ten times or more. This beta chain turned up in a library designed for alpha chains; as an off-target read, its abundance says little. The chain links TRBV5-1 to TRBJ2-2, with TRBD2 matching 8 bases. Germline values: CDR1 SGHRS, CDR2 YFSETQ. The CDR3 totals 15 residues. Trimming removed 0 bases from V and 4 bases from J; junction bases left unmatched: 2. The CDR3 spells CASSLVAGGTGELFF. In DNA form, the CDR3 reads TGCGCCAGCAGCTTGGTCGCGGGGGGCACCGGGGAGCTGTTTTTT.

Of note for this clonotype: This beta chain slipped into a library made for alpha chains as a stray read, so its size is not meaningful. The gene calls are TRBV2 and TRBJ1-2, with no clear D. The CDR3 has 13 amino acids. From germline, CDR1 is SNHLY and CDR2 FYNNEI. V lost 7 bases and J 10 bases, leaving 19 bases between the germline ends. This CDR3 reads CASTRTETADYTF. CDR3 sequence (DNA): TGTGCCAGCACGCGAACGGAGACTGCTGACTACACCTTC.

Remarks on this clonotype: This beta chain is an off-target read within a library intended for alpha chains, so its frequency means little. The rearrangement uses TRBV18 and TRBJ2-5; D assignment may be TRBD1 or TRBD2 (5 bases each). The CDR3 totals 14 residues. V was clipped by 6 bases and J by 4 bases, with 15 bases between them. CDR1 and CDR2 (germline): KGHSH, LQKENI. The chain's CDR3 is CASSLRAGGETQYF. The CDR3 DNA follows: TGTGCCAGCTCCCTTCGGGCTGGGGGAGAGACCCAGTACTTC.

This clonotype came up many times. With the library built for alpha chains, this beta chain is off target and its frequency is not meaningful. V usage is TRBV20-1 and J usage is TRBJ2-5, with 10 bases matching TRBD2. The length of the CDR3 is 17 residues. Germline V gene sequence: CDR1 DFQATT, CDR2 SNEGSKA (reference sequence). V gave up 3 bases and J gave up 5 bases; unmatched junction bases: 15. CDR3 loop: CSARGDELAGVGETQYF. DNA of the CDR3: TGCAGTGCTAGGGGGGATGAGCTAGCGGGAGTAGGGGAGACCCAGTACTTC.

This clonotype is medium-sized (0.01 to 0.1%) in the sample. Little can be read into the size of this beta chain, an off-target read in a library designed for alpha chains. This chain joins TRBV4-1 and TRBJ2-1; tentatively, D is TRBD1 (6 bases). V gave up 8 bases and J gave up 7 bases, with 9 bases separating them. The germline gives CDR1 MGHRA, CDR2 YSYEKL. The CDR3 has 11 residues. CDR3 amino acids: CASARGNEQFF. CDR3 DNA sequence: TGCGCCAGCGCTAGGGGGAATGAGCAGTTCTTC.

This clonotype qualifies as medium-sized. This beta chain appears as a stray read in a library generated for alpha chains; its size is not informative. CDR3 sequence reads: CAWSVKIFYEQYF. CDR3 nucleotides: TGTGCCTGGAGTGTAAAGATATTCTACGAGCAGTACTTC. The chain carries TRBV30 and TRBJ2-7; D not resolved. The ends were cut back, 0 bases at V and 3 bases at J, with 9 bases in the middle. CDR3 length equals 13 residues. Germline assignment: CDR1 GTSNPN and CDR2 SVGIG (reference sequence).

This clonotype is categorized as medium-sized (0.01 to 0.1%). The library was built for alpha chains, so this beta chain is an off-target read and its size means little. The chain uses TRBV19 and TRBJ1-5; D uncertain. The CDR3 extends over 13 amino acids. The V and J ends lost 4 bases and 3 bases respectively, with 7 bases between them. The V gene's germline CDR1 is LNHDA and CDR2 SQIVND (reference sequence). CDR3 sequence reads: CASSTFANQPQHF. The CDR3, as DNA: TGTGCCAGTAGTACCTTTGCCAATCAGCCCCAGCATTTT.

This clonotype is medium-sized (0.01 to 0.1%). This beta chain was picked up by a library intended for alpha chains and is off target, so its count carries little meaning. The chain uses TRBV20-1 and TRBJ1-1, with a possible D match to TRBD1 (6 bases). Trimming pared 5 bases from V and 8 bases from J, leaving 18 bases between. The CDR3 sequence is 13 residues long. Germline assignment: CDR1 DFQATT and CDR2 SNEGSKA (reference sequence). CDR3 protein: CSAPGGVGKEAFF. DNA of the CDR3: TGCAGTGCTCCCGGGGGCGTAGGGAAAGAAGCTTTCTTT.

Details on this clonotype: This beta chain came through as a stray read in a library set up for alpha chains, and its size says little. The rearrangement links TRBV12-3 or TRBV12-4 to TRBJ1-5; D gene ambiguous. Trimming pared 6 bases from V and 6 bases from J, leaving 12 bases between. CDR3 length: 13 amino acids. CDR3: CASSPPGGQPQHF. The CDR3 coding sequence is TGTGCCAGCAGCCCCCCCGGAGGTCAGCCCCAGCATTTT.

This clonotype was found many times. This beta chain was picked up by a library intended for alpha chains and is off target, so its count carries little meaning. V and J are TRBV30 and TRBJ2-6, with D hard to call. Germline CDR1 GTSNPN, CDR2 SVGIG (reference sequence). This CDR3 region has 16 residues. With 2 bases removed from V and 0 bases from J, the gap between germline ends came to 11 bases. The CDR3 coding sequence is TGTGCCTGGAGTTTACTGGGGTTCTCTGGGGCCAACGTCCTGACTTTC. Translating it yields CAWSLLGFSGANVLTF.

To note about this clonotype: In a library made to pick up alpha chains, this beta chain is a stray read with a size that means little. The rearrangement joins TRBV20-1 to TRBJ2-1; D not resolved. The V end was cut by 0 bases, the J end by 5 bases, with 14 bases between. Germline lookup yields CDR1 DFQATT and CDR2 SNEGSKA (reference sequence). This CDR3 comprises 15 residues. CDR3 in amino acids: CSARDPVRTDNEQFF. DNA for the CDR3: TGCAGTGCTAGAGATCCAGTTCGAACTGACAATGAGCAGTTCTTC.

Remarks on this clonotype: In a library made to pick up alpha chains, this beta chain is a stray read with a size that means little. The J gene is TRBJ2-2, the V gene TRBV19, with 10 positions matching TRBD1. Germline-derived CDR1 and CDR2 are LNHDA and SQIVND (reference sequence). This CDR3 contains 16 residues. Trimming cost V 5 bases and J 4 bases; bases outside gene matches: 7. CDR3 sequence: CASSVDRGRITGELFF. CDR3 sequence (DNA): TGTGCCAGTAGTGTTGACAGGGGGCGCATCACCGGGGAGCTGTTTTTT.

This clonotype was counted many times. Since the library was made to target alpha chains, this beta chain is a stray read and its abundance is not meaningful. The chain joins TRBV7-2 to TRBJ2-7, with 13 bases lining up with TRBD2. The junction had 6 bases not matched to a gene; V was cut back by 1 base and J by 6 bases. Germline CDR1 reads SGHTA; CDR2 reads FQGNSA. The CDR3 loop spans 16 amino acids. Here the CDR3 DNA reads TGTGCCAGCAGCTTAGAATCACTAGCGGGGGGGAGCGAGCAGTACGTC. Amino acid sequence: CASSLESLAGGSEQYV.

In its sample, this clonotype was seen once. In a library made to pick up alpha chains, this beta chain is a stray read with a size that means little. The chain recombines TRBV12-3 or TRBV12-4 with TRBJ2-3; TRBD1 agrees at 11 bases. The junction had 6 bases not matched to a gene; V was cut back by 4 bases and J by 3 bases. The CDR3 has 16 residues. CDR3 region: CASSSWDRGRTDTQYF. DNA of the CDR3: TGTGCCAGCAGTTCCTGGGACAGGGGGAGGACAGATACGCAGTATTTT.

By share of the sample, this clonotype is medium-sized. A library prepared for alpha chains yielded this beta chain as an off-target read; its size is of little meaning. The chain is built from TRBV11-1 and TRBJ1-1; perhaps TRBD1 as D (6 bases). Trimming left V 5 bases short and J 7 bases short, with 17 bases between. Germline lookup yields CDR1 SGHAT and CDR2 FQDESV (reference sequence). The CDR3 runs to 14 residues. As DNA, the CDR3 is TGTGCCAGCAGCGCCAGGACAGCTATCGATGAAGCTTTCTTT. Protein product: CASSARTAIDEAFF.

By sample share, this clonotype is medium-sized (0.01 to 0.1%). Little can be read into the size of this beta chain, an off-target read in a library designed for alpha chains. The CDR3 reads CAISEGDAGTEAFF. CDR3 nucleotides: TGTGCCATCAGTGAGGGGGACGCGGGGACTGAAGCTTTCTTT. The chain couples TRBV10-3 to TRBJ1-1, with D tentatively TRBD1 (5 bases). Germline V gene lookup returns CDR1 ENHRY and CDR2 SYGVKD. Trimming pared 2 bases from V and 5 bases from J, leaving 12 bases between. The CDR3 is 14 residues long.

Judged by abundance, this clonotype is medium-sized. The library was prepared for alpha chains; this beta chain is a stray read, so its frequency means little. V and J are TRBV20-1 and TRBJ1-4; tentatively, D is TRBD1 (6 bases). CDR1 and CDR2 from the germline V gene are DFQATT and SNEGSKA (reference sequence). The CDR3 length is 15 residues. Trimming shortened V by 3 bases and J by 2 bases, and 13 bases separated the two germline ends. CDR3 sequence reads: CSASADSATNEKLFF. In nucleotides, the CDR3 is TGCAGTGCTAGCGCGGACAGCGCTACTAATGAAAAACTGTTTTTT.